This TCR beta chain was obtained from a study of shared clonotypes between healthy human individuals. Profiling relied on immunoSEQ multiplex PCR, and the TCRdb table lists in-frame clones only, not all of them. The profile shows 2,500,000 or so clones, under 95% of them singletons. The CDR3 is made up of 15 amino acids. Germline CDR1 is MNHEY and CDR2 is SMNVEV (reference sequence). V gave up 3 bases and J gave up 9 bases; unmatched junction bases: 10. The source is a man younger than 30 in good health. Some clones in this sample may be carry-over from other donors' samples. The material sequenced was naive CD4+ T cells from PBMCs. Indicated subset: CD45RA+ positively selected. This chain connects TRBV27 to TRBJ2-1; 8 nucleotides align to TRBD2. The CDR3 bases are TGTGCCAGCAGTTTTGAACCAGCGGGAGAAGGTGAGCAGTTCTTC. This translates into CASSFEPAGEGEQFF.